The text below deals with one T cell receptor beta chain. What it recognizes is unknown. These data originate in a study of blood T cells in healthy people across ages. For the study at large: Per two T cells, about one barcoded beta molecule was captured through template switching.

CDR1 LGHNA and CDR2 YSLEER come from the germline V gene. The CDR3 has 16 amino acids. Primers used in a second PCR of about 6 to 12 cycles were a sample-barcoded 5' primer and a J-beta primer mix. TCRdb re-derived calls from the 5' RACE reads in MiXCR, one entry per CDR3 protein. Among about a million distinct CDR3 sequences listed, just over 50% were seen once. Findings of the study overall: Strong correlation existed between TCR beta diversity and naive T cell percentage.

Sequenced input: blood. The rearrangement uses TRBV4-3 and TRBJ2-1; 8 nucleotides match TRBD2. The J call is uncertain, as TRBJ2-7 better fits the DNA end. The clonotype was recovered from a woman aged 60 to 75 in good health. For the CDR3, the DNA is TGCGCCAGCAGCCATACGATAGCGGGATCCCTCAATGAGCAGTACTTC. Translated: CASSHTIAGSLNEQYF.